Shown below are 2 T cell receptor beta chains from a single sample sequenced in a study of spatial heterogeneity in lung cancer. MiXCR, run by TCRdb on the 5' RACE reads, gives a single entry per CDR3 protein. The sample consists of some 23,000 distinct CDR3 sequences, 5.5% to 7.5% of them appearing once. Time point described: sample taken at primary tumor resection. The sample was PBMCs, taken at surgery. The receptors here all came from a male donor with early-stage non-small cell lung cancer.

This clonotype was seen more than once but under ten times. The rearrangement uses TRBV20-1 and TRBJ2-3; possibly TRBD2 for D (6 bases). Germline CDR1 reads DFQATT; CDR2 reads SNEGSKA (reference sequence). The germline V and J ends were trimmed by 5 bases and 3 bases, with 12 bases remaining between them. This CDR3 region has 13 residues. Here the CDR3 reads CSAWGGRTDTQYF. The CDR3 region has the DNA TGCAGTGCTTGGGGAGGACGGACAGATACGCAGTATTTT.

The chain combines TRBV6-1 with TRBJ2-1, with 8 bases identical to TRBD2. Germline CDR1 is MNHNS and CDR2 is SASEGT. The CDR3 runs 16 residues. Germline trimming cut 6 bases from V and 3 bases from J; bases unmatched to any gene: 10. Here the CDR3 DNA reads TGTGCCAGCAGGGCTACTGGACTAGCCGACTACAATGAGCAGTTCTTC. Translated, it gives CASRATGLADYNEQFF.